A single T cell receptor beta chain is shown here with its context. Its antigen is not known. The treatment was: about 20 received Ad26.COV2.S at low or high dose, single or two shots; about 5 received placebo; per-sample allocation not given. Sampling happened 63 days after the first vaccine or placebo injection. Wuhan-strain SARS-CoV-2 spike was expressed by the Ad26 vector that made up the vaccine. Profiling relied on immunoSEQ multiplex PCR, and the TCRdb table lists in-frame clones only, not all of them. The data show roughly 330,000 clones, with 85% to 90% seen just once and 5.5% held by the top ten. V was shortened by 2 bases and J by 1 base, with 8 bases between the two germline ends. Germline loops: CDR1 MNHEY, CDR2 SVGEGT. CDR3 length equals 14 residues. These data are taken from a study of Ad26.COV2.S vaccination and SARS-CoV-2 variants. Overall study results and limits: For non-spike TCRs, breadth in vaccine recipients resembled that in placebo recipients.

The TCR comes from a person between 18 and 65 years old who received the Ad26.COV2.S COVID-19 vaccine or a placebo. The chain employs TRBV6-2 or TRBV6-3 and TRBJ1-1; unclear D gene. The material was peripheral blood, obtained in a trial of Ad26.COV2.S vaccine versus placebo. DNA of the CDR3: TGTGCCAGCAGTTACCATTGGCAGAACACTGAAGCTTTCTTT. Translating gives CASSYHWQNTEAFF.